These 12 T cell receptor beta chains share one sample of origin, sequenced in a study of T-cell memory formation after mild COVID-19. TCRdb reanalysed the 5' RACE reads using MiXCR and keeps one entry per CDR3 protein. The table lists 120,000 or so distinct CDR3 sequences, over 15% of them singletons. The material sequenced was PBMCs or a T cell subset sorted from them (not recorded which). The origin of the receptors is a man younger than 35 who had mild COVID-19 (a few samples of this study predate the infection). Cell type and time point are not known.

J is TRBJ1-1 and V is TRBV7-8; the D is unclear. The CDR3 sequence is 12 residues long. V was pared by 6 bases and J by 10 bases, with 15 bases between. CDR1 is SGHVS, CDR2 FQNEAQ, per germline. Here the CDR3 reads CASRPRVGRAFF. CDR3 DNA sequence: TGTGCCAGCAGGCCCCGGGTCGGAAGAGCTTTCTTT.

The chain joins TRBV6-1 to TRBJ1-5; D is possibly TRBD1 (6 bases). There are 16 residues in the CDR3. V shed 4 bases and J shed 4 bases, with 17 bases lying between them. From germline, CDR1 is MNHNS and CDR2 SASEGT. The CDR3 nucleotides read TGTGCCAGCAGTGGCCAGGCGGGGGGCGGGAATCAGCCCCAGCATTTT. Encoded protein: CASSGQAGGGNQPQHF.

The chain uses TRBV7-2 and TRBJ1-3; D possibly corresponds to TRBD1 (5 bases). CDR3 size: 16 residues. Per germline, CDR1 SGHTA and CDR2 FQGNSA. The V and J ends lost 6 bases and 0 bases respectively, with 15 bases between them. For the CDR3, the DNA is TGTGCCAGCAGTCCTCCGGGACTCCACTCTGGAAACACCATATATTTT. This encodes CASSPPGLHSGNTIYF.

The table lists this clonotype with a few counts. The chain combines TRBV6-2 or TRBV6-3 with TRBJ2-3; 7 nucleotides match TRBD1. Trimming took 2 bases from V and 2 from J; bases not matched to a gene: 16. This CDR3 spans 19 amino acids. Germline V gene sequence: CDR1 MNHEY, CDR2 SVGEGT. The CDR3 DNA sequence: TGTGCCAGCAGTTACCCGGGACAGCGTGTCGGGCGACTCACAGATACGCAGTATTTT. It translates to CASSYPGQRVGRLTDTQYF.

J is TRBJ1-6 and V is TRBV6-5, with 9 bases lining up with TRBD1. CDR3 length equals 15 residues. Germline V CDR1 and CDR2: MNHEY, SVGAGI. Losses at the gene ends were 5 bases for V and 7 bases for J; bases not matched to a gene: 6. CDR3 sequence: CASSDRGGVNSPLHF. The CDR3 DNA reads TGTGCCAGCAGTGACAGGGGGGGCGTGAATTCACCCCTCCACTTT.

This clonotype was recorded a few times. The genes are TRBV7-8 and TRBJ2-3, with 14 nucleotides matching TRBD2. From germline, CDR1 is SGHVS and CDR2 FQNEAQ. The length of the CDR3 is 18 residues. Trimming at V came to 5 bases and at J to 4 bases, leaving 11 bases not matched to a gene. The CDR3 sequence: CASSRAGLAGEGADTQYF. CDR3 sequence (DNA): TGTGCCAGCAGCCGCGCGGGACTAGCGGGGGAGGGAGCAGATACGCAGTATTTT. The full variable domain, completed using reference TRBV7-8 and TRBJ2-3, is GAGVSQSPRYKVAKRGQDVALRCDPISGHVSLFWYQQALGQGPEFLTYFQNEAQLDKSGLPSDRFFAERPEGSVSTLKIQRTQQEDSAVYLCASSRAGLAGEGADTQYFGPGTRLTVL.

The sample holds a few counts of this clonotype. This rearrangement joins TRBV5-1 to TRBJ2-1; 10 nucleotides match TRBD1. V lost 0 bases and J lost 2; bases outside the gene matches: 2. Germline CDR1 and CDR2: SGHRS and YFSETQ. CDR3 length: 16 residues. In DNA form, the CDR3 reads TGCGCCAGCAGCTTGGAGACAGGGGGCCCCTACAATGAGCAGTTCTTC. It translates to CASSLETGGPYNEQFF.

V and J are TRBV2 and TRBJ1-1; the match to TRBD1 covers 7 bases. The germline CDR1 and CDR2 sequences are SNHLY and FYNNEI. This CDR3 has 14 residues. J gave up 1 base and V 6 bases, and 5 bases lay outside the gene matches. The DNA for the CDR3 is TGTGCCAGCAGGTCGACAGGGAGGAACACTGAAGCTTTCTTT. It translates to CASRSTGRNTEAFF.

This clonotype was counted a few times. The chain employs TRBV2 and TRBJ1-1, with D tentatively TRBD1 (6 bases). Germline assignment: CDR1 SNHLY and CDR2 FYNNEI. V was clipped by 0 bases and J by 5 bases, with 16 bases between them. The CDR3 has 16 amino acids. The CDR3 region is CASSEARQIGGTEAFF. The CDR3 DNA is TGTGCCAGCAGTGAAGCTCGACAGATAGGGGGTACTGAAGCTTTCTTT.

In this sample, this clonotype turned up a few times. The chain's CDR3 is CSARGTSSSTDTQYF. CDR3 in DNA: TGCAGTGCTAGGGGCACCTCCTCAAGCACAGATACGCAGTATTTT. This chain connects TRBV20-1 to TRBJ2-3; D is uncertain. Germline V gene lookup returns CDR1 DFQATT and CDR2 SNEGSKA (reference sequence). V gave up 3 bases and J gave up 0 bases, with 13 bases separating them. CDR3 length equals 15 residues.

This clonotype appeared a few times. This chain links TRBV5-6 with TRBJ2-3; TRBD2 matches at 7 bases. The CDR3 loop spans 16 amino acids. Per germline, CDR1 SGHDT and CDR2 YYEEEE. J was trimmed by 4 bases and V by 4 bases; bases with no gene match: 12. CDR3 in amino acids: CASSRGVLRDSDTQYF. The CDR3 nucleotides read TGTGCCAGCAGCCGGGGGGTGCTACGGGACTCAGATACGCAGTATTTT.

V gene TRBV6-5 combines with J gene TRBJ2-4; 7 bases agree with TRBD2. The V gene end was trimmed by 7 bases and the J gene end by 7 bases; junction bases not matched to a gene: 7. Germline loops: CDR1 MNHEY, CDR2 SVGAGI. This CDR3 region has 13 residues. The DNA of the CDR3 is TGTGCCAGCATTACCCCCGGGGGGAACATTCAGTACTTC. Its translation: CASITPGGNIQYF.